These 24 T cell receptor beta chains came from one sample sequenced in a study of OX40 agonist ivuxolimab in advanced cancers. Receptor libraries were prepared by the immunoSEQ multiplex PCR assay. Imported from immuneACCESS, the table was reduced by TCRdb to in-frame sequences with V and J called. These copies leave out some clones; in studies compared against another copy, an unresolved V gene accounts for under half, and the cause of the remainder is not known. This sample is represented by about 53,000 clones; roughly three quarters of them were singletons. The ten largest clones take up approximately 2.3% of the sample. The sequencing used CD4+ or CD8+ T cells sorted from blood, collected in a trial of the OX40 agonist ivuxolimab. These receptor sequences come from an adult with an advanced solid tumor such as melanoma, head and neck, liver or kidney cancer.

CDR3: CASSLQGARGTGELFF. Here the CDR3 DNA reads TGTGCCAGCAGCTTACAGGGGGCGCGAGGGACCGGGGAGCTGTTTTTT. The gene calls are TRBV5-8 and TRBJ2-2, with 9 bases lining up with TRBD1. V gave up 2 bases and J gave up 5 bases; unmatched junction bases: 7. Germline CDR1 SGHTS, CDR2 YDEGEE. The CDR3 covers 16 residues.

The J gene is TRBJ1-6, the V gene TRBV19, with D maybe TRBD1 (6 bases). Trimming shortened V by 7 bases and J by 7 bases, and 17 bases separated the two germline ends. CDR3 length equals 15 residues. The germline gives CDR1 LNHDA, CDR2 SQIVND (reference sequence). The CDR3: CASTSRRGGNSPLHF. The CDR3 nucleotides read TGTGCCAGTACCTCCCGTAGAGGGGGGAATTCACCCCTCCACTTT.

This clone has just one count. The chain links TRBV7-9 to TRBJ2-3; no clear D gene. Germline loops: CDR1 SEHNR, CDR2 FQNEAQ (reference sequence). The V end was cut by 1 base, the J end by 0 bases, with 11 bases between. The CDR3 extends over 16 amino acids. DNA for the CDR3: TGTGCCAGCAGCTTAGATCGCGCGCGAAGCACAGATACGCAGTATTTT. This sequence encodes CASSLDRARSTDTQYF.

The CDR3 sequence: CASSEGGAEKLFF. Here the CDR3 DNA reads TGTGCCAGTTCGGAGGGGGGGGCTGAAAAACTGTTTTTT. This chain joins TRBV19 and TRBJ1-4; TRBD1 might be the D (6 bases). Germline V gene data show CDR1 as LNHDA and CDR2 as SQIVND (reference sequence). Trimming shortened V by 8 bases and J by 7 bases, and 14 bases separated the two germline ends. CDR3 length: 13 residues.

The rearrangement joins TRBV11-2 to TRBJ2-7; D remains ambiguous. Germline V gene lookup returns CDR1 SGHAT and CDR2 FQNNGV. V was clipped by 2 bases and J by 4 bases, with 9 bases between them. There are 13 residues in the CDR3. CDR3 sequence (DNA): TGTGCCAGCAGCTTAAGGCGAGAGTACGAGCAGTACTTC. Translating it yields CASSLRREYEQYF.

The chain joins TRBV27 to TRBJ2-3, with D unresolved. Germline CDR1 MNHEY, CDR2 SMNVEV (reference sequence). V was clipped by 4 bases and J by 0 bases, with 14 bases between them. This CDR3 is built from 16 residues. The CDR3 spells CASSSPTGPSTDTQYF. The CDR3 DNA reads TGTGCCAGCAGTTCACCGACTGGGCCTAGCACAGATACGCAGTATTTT.

The chain carries TRBV6-5 and TRBJ1-5; D gene unclear. Germline CDR1 MNHEY, CDR2 SVGAGI. This CDR3 spans 15 amino acids. V lost 6 bases, J lost 7 bases, and 19 bases lay in between. CDR3 in amino acids: CASRENSILRQPQHF. The CDR3, as DNA: TGTGCCAGCAGGGAGAACAGCATCCTCAGGCAGCCCCAGCATTTT.

The V call is TRBV7-9, the J call TRBJ1-1; D not certain. The germline V gene has CDR1 SEHNR and CDR2 FQNEAQ (reference sequence). Trimming removed 2 bases from V and 3 bases from J, with 7 bases in between. CDR3 length: 13 amino acids. The CDR3 DNA follows: TGTGCCAGCAGCTTAAGGGCGGACACTGAAGCTTTCTTT. Its translation is CASSLRADTEAFF.

V is TRBV15 and J is TRBJ2-3; tentatively, D is TRBD1 or TRBD2 (5 bases each). The germline CDR1 and CDR2 sequences are LNHNV and YYDKDF (reference sequence). There are 14 residues in the CDR3. V was pared by 3 bases and J by 2 bases, with 9 bases between. CDR3 sequence (DNA): TGTGCCACCAGCAGCCGGGGCCCCACAGATACGCAGTATTTT. Translating gives CATSSRGPTDTQYF.

The V call is TRBV7-7, the J call TRBJ2-7; 7 bases map to TRBD1. The V gene's germline CDR1 is SSHAT and CDR2 FNYEAQ (reference sequence). J lost 5 bases, V lost 5 bases, and 12 bases had no gene match. The CDR3 extends over 15 amino acids. In DNA form, the CDR3 reads TGTGCCAGCAGCCCTCTTGGACAGGACCGCCACGAGCAGTACTTC. As protein: CASSPLGQDRHEQYF.

The V call is TRBV5-1, the J call TRBJ2-7; the D gene could be TRBD1 or TRBD2 (5 bases each). Germline assignment: CDR1 SGHRS and CDR2 YFSETQ. The CDR3 is made up of 14 amino acids. Trimming took 7 bases from V and 5 from J, leaving 19 bases between them. The CDR3, as DNA: TGCGCCAGCCACATCGGGGCGGCACGGAACGAGCAGTACTTC. Protein: CASHIGAARNEQYF.

This clone was seen once. V gene TRBV6-5 combines with J gene TRBJ1-1; 12 nucleotides match TRBD1. The length of the CDR3 is 15 residues. Germline V lookup: CDR1 MNHEY, CDR2 SVGAGI. J lost 5 bases, V lost 6 bases, and 7 bases had no gene match. The CDR3 spells CASRGGQGASTEAFF. As DNA, the CDR3 is TGTGCCAGCAGGGGGGGACAGGGGGCTTCTACTGAAGCTTTCTTT.

The V gene is TRBV6-5, the J gene TRBJ1-3; D not resolved. The germline V gene encodes CDR1 MNHEY and CDR2 SVGAGI. Trimming took 0 bases from V and 4 from J, leaving 4 bases between them. CDR3 size: 13 residues. The DNA of the CDR3 is TGTGCCAGCAGTTACTCGAGCGGAAACACCATATATTTT. Translation: CASSYSSGNTIYF.

This clone was detected only a few times. The chain uses TRBV19 and TRBJ1-5; D not resolved. The CDR3 runs 14 residues. V lost 3 bases to trimming and J lost 0 bases, with 6 bases between them. Looked up from germline, CDR1 is LNHDA and CDR2 is SQIVND (reference sequence). CDR3 region: CASSMGISNQPQHF. The CDR3 DNA reads as TGTGCCAGTAGTATGGGTATTAGCAATCAGCCCCAGCATTTT.

The rearrangement uses TRBV2 and TRBJ1-2, with 7 bases that match TRBD1. Trimming at V came to 8 bases and at J to 4 bases, leaving 7 bases not matched to a gene. Looked up from germline, CDR1 is SNHLY and CDR2 is FYNNEI. The CDR3 length is 13 residues. The CDR3 protein is CASGEGQRYGYTF. The CDR3 coding sequence is TGTGCCAGCGGGGAGGGACAGCGCTATGGCTACACCTTC.

The chain joins TRBV6-5 to TRBJ2-5, with 11 positions matching TRBD1. V was pared by 5 bases and J by 7 bases, with 6 bases of the junction left unmatched. The CDR3 sequence is 14 residues long. Germline V gene sequence: CDR1 MNHEY, CDR2 SVGAGI. As DNA, the CDR3 is TGTGCCAGCAGTCAACCCGGGACAGGGGGGACCCAGTACTTC. This codes for CASSQPGTGGTQYF.

The V call is TRBV5-1, the J call TRBJ2-3; 11 nucleotides align to TRBD2. J was trimmed by 6 bases and V by 3 bases; bases with no gene match: 6. Germline-derived CDR1 and CDR2 are SGHRS and YFSETQ. The CDR3 is made up of 15 amino acids. The CDR3 sequence is CASSSTSGSWDTQYF. DNA of the CDR3: TGCGCCAGCAGCTCAACTAGCGGGAGCTGGGATACGCAGTATTTT.

This clone was counted only a few times. The V gene is TRBV11-2, the J gene TRBJ2-7; 10 positions match TRBD2. This CDR3 is built from 16 residues. Trimming took 3 bases from V and 1 from J; bases not matched to a gene: 6. The germline gives CDR1 SGHAT, CDR2 FQNNGV. The CDR3 coding sequence is TGTGCCAGCAGCTTCCTGGGACTAGCGAAATCCTACGAGCAGTACTTC. Translated: CASSFLGLAKSYEQYF.

J is TRBJ1-1 and V is TRBV28; 9 bases map to TRBD1. With V trimmed by 6 bases and J by 11 bases, 7 bases remained unmatched. The CDR3 is 12 amino acids. Germline values: CDR1 MDHEN, CDR2 SYDVKM. CDR3 nucleotides: TGTGCCAGCAGCTTACAGGGGGCCGGGGCTTTCTTT. Its protein product is CASSLQGAGAFF.

The chain uses TRBV11-2 and TRBJ2-7, with no clear D. Germline V CDR1 and CDR2: SGHAT, FQNNGV. V lost 1 base and J 2 bases, leaving 9 bases between the germline ends. The CDR3 sequence is 14 residues long. CDR3 loop: CASSLGLGPYEQYF. In DNA, the CDR3 is TGTGCCAGCAGCTTAGGTTTAGGACCCTACGAGCAGTACTTC.

This clone was detected only once. The CDR3 spells CASSVEADNYGYTF. CDR3 DNA sequence: TGTGCCAGCAGCGTAGAAGCAGATAACTATGGCTACACCTTC. The rearrangement joins TRBV9 to TRBJ1-2; D unresolved. V was pared by 0 bases and J by 1 base, with 7 bases between. CDR1 SGDLS and CDR2 YYNGEE come from the germline V gene. CDR3 length equals 14 residues.

This clone was picked up a small number of times. The chain uses TRBV28 and TRBJ1-2, with no clear D. V gave up 7 bases and J gave up 5 bases, with 8 bases separating them. In germline, CDR1 is MDHEN, CDR2 SYDVKM. The CDR3 is 11 amino acids. Here the CDR3 reads CASTLGYGYTF. The CDR3 nucleotides are TGTGCCAGCACCTTGGGTTATGGCTACACCTTC.

The DNA for the CDR3 is TGTGCCAGCAGCCCGGGGGAGGGGTATGGCTACACCTTC. Translation: CASSPGEGYGYTF. This chain uses TRBV2 with TRBJ1-2; D is possibly TRBD1 (5 bases). Germline V lookup: CDR1 SNHLY, CDR2 FYNNEI. This CDR3 is built from 13 residues. Trimming stripped 6 bases from V and 5 bases from J, with 13 bases between.

The chain recombines TRBV18 with TRBJ1-2; D gene unclear. V was trimmed by 3 bases and J by 6 bases, leaving 17 bases between them. The CDR3 runs to 15 residues. The germline CDR1 and CDR2 sequences are KGHSH and LQKENI. CDR3 loop: CASSPVSETLNGYTF. CDR3 DNA sequence: TGTGCCAGCTCACCGGTATCGGAAACTTTGAATGGCTACACCTTC.